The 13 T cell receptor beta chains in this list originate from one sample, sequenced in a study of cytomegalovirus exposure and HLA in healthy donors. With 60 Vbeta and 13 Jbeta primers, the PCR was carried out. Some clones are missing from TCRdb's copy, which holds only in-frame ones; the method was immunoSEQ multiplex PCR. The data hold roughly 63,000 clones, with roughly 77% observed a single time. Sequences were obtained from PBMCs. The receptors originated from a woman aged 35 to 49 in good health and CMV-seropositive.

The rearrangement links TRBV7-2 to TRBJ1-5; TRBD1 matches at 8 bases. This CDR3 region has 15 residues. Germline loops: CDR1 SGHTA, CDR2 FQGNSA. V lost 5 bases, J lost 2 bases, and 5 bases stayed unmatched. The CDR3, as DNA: TGTGCCAGCAGCACACAGACAGGGGGCAATCAGCCCCAGCATTTT. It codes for CASSTQTGGNQPQHF.

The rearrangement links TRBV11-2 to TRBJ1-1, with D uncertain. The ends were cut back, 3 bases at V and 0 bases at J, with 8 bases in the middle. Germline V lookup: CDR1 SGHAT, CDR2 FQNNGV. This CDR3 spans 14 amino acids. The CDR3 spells CASSFPGLNTEAFF. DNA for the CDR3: TGTGCCAGCAGCTTTCCCGGTTTGAACACTGAAGCTTTCTTT.

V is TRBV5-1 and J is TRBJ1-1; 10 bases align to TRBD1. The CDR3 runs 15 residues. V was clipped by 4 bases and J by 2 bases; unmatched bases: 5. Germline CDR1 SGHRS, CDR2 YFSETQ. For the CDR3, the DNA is TGCGCCAGCAGCCCTGGGGACAGGGGAAACACTGAAGCTTTCTTT. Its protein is CASSPGDRGNTEAFF.

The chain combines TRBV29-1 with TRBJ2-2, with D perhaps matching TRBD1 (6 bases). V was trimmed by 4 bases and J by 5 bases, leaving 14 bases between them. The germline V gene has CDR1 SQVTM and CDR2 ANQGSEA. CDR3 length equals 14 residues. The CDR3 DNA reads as TGCAGCGTTGCTGGGGGCATACAAACCGGGGAGCTGTTTTTT. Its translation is CSVAGGIQTGELFF.

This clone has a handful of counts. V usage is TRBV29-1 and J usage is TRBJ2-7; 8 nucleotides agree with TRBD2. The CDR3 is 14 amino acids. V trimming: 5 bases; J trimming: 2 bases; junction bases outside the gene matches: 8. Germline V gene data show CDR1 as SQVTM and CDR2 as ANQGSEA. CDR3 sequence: CSVLPGGDTYEQYF. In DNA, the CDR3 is TGCAGCGTTCTTCCCGGGGGGGATACCTACGAGCAGTACTTC.

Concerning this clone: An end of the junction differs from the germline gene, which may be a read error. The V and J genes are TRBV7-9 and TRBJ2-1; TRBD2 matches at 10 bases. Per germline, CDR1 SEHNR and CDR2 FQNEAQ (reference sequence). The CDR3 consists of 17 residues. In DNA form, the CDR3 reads TGTTCCAGCAGCTTGGGACTAGCGTCGAGGGACTACAATGAGCAGTTCTTC. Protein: CSSSLGLASRDYNEQFF.

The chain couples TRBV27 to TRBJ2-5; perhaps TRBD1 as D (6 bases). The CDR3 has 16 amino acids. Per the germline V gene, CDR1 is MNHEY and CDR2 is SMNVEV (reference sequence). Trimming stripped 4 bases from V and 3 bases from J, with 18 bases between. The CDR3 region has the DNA TGTGCCAGCAGTTCTCTTACTACAGGGTTGGAAGAGACCCAGTACTTC. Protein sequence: CASSSLTTGLEETQYF.

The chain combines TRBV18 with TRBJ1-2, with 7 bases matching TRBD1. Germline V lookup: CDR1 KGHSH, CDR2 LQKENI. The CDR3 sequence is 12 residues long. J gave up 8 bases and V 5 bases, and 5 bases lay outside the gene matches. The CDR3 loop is CASSSGQKGYTF. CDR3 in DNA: TGTGCCAGCTCATCGGGACAGAAGGGCTACACCTTC.

The CDR3 DNA is TGTGCCTGGACCCGACAGGGGGGGACTGAAGCTTTCTTT. Translating it yields CAWTRQGGTEAFF. V and J are TRBV30 and TRBJ1-1; 9 bases match TRBD1. Looked up from germline, CDR1 is GTSNPN and CDR2 is SVGIG (reference sequence). This CDR3 has 13 residues. V lost 4 bases to trimming and J lost 5 bases; unmatched junction nucleotides: 5.

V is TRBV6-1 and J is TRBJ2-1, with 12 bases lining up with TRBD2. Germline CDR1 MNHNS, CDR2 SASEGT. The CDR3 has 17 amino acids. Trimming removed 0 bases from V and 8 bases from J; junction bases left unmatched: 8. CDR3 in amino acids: CASSEAGRLAGGDEQFF. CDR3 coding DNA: TGTGCCAGCAGTGAAGCAGGACGGCTAGCGGGGGGGGATGAGCAGTTCTTC.

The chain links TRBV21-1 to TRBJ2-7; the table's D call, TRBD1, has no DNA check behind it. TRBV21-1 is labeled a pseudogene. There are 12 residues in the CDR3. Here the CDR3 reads CANWTGTYEQYF. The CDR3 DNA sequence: TGTGCCAACTGGACAGGGACCTACGAGCAGTACTTC.

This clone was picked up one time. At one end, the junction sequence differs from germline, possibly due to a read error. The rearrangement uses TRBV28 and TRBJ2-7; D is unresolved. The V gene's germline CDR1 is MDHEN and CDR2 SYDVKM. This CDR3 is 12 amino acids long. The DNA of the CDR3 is TGTGCCAGCACGGGTACCTCCCACGAGCAGTACTTC. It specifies CASTGTSHEQYF.

CDR3 amino acids: CASSSNRGKETQYF. The CDR3 DNA is TGTGCCAGCAGCTCCAATCGCGGGAAAGAGACCCAGTACTTC. The rearrangement joins TRBV7-2 to TRBJ2-5, with D tentatively TRBD2 (6 bases). This CDR3 has 14 amino acids. The germline gives CDR1 SGHTA, CDR2 FQGNSA. V was trimmed by 4 bases and J by 3 bases, leaving 12 bases between them.